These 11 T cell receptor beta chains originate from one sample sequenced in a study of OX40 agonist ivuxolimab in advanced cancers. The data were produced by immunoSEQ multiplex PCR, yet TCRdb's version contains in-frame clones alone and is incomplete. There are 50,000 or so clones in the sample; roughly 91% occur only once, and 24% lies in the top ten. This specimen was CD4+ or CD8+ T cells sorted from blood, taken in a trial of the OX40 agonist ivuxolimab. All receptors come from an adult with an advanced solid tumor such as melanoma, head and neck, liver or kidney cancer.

The CDR3 region has the DNA TGCGCCAGCAGCCAAGATGAGTCCGAGCAGTACTTC. This gives the protein CASSQDESEQYF. The rearrangement uses TRBV4-1 and TRBJ2-5; D unresolved. The J call is uncertain, as TRBJ2-7 better fits the DNA end. The CDR3 contains 12 residues. Germline CDR1 reads MGHRA; CDR2 reads YSYEKL.

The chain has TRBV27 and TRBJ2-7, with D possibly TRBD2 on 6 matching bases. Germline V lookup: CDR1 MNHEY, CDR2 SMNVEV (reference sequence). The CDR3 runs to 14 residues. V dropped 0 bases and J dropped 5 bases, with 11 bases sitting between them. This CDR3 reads CASSLSAGRNEQYF. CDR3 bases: TGTGCCAGCAGTTTATCGGCGGGACGAAACGAGCAGTACTTC.

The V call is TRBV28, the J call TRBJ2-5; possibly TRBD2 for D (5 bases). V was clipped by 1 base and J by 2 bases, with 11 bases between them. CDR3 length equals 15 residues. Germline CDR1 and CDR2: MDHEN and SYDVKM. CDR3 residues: CASSLLQRLQETQYF. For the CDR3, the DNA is TGTGCCAGCAGTTTATTACAGCGGCTACAAGAGACCCAGTACTTC.

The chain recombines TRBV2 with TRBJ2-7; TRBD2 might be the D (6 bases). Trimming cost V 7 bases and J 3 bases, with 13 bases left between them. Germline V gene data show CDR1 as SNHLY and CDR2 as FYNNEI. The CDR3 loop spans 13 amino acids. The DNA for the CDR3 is TGTGCCAGCACCCCTCCGGGGGACTACGAGCAGTACTTC. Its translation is CASTPPGDYEQYF. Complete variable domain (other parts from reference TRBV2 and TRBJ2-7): EPEVTQTPSHQVTQMGQEVILRCVPISNHLYFYWYRQILGQKVEFLVSFYNNEISEKSEIFDDQFSVERPDGSNFTLKIRSTKLEDSAMYFCASTPPGDYEQYFGPGTRLTVT.

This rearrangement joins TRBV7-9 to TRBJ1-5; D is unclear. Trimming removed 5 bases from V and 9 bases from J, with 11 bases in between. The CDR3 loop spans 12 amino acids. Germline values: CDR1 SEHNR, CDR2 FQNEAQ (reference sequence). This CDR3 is CASSPSDRPQHF. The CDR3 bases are TGTGCCAGCAGCCCCTCGGACCGGCCCCAGCATTTT.

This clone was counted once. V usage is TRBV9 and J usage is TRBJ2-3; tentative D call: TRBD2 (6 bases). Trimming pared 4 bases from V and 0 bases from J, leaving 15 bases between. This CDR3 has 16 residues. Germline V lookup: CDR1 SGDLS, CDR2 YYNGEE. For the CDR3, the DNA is TGTGCCAGCAGCCCTACTAGCTCAACTAGCACAGATACGCAGTATTTT. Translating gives CASSPTSSTSTDTQYF.

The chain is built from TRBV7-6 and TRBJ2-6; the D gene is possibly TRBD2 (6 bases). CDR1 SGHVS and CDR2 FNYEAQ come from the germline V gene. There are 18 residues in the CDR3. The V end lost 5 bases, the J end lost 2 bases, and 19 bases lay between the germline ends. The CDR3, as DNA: TGTGCCAGCAGCCCAGAGGCAGGAGGGCCTGCTGGGGCCAACGTCCTGACTTTC. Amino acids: CASSPEAGGPAGANVLTF.

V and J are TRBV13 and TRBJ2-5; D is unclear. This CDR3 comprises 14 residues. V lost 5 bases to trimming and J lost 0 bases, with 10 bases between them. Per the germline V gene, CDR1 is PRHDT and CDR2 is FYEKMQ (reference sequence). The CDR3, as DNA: TGTGCCAGCAGCGCCAACAGAAACCAAGAGACCCAGTACTTC. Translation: CASSANRNQETQYF.

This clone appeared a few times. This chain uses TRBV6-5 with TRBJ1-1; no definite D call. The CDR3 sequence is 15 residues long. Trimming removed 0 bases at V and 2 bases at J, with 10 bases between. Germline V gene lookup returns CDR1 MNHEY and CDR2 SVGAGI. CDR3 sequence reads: CASSYSTGVNTEAFF. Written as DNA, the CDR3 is TGTGCCAGCAGTTACTCCACTGGGGTCAACACTGAAGCTTTCTTT.

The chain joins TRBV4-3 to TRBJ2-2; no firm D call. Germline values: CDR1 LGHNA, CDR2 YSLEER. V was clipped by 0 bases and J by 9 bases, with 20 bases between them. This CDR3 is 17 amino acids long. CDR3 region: CASSQESEVRLGWELFF. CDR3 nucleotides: TGCGCCAGCAGCCAAGAGAGTGAAGTTCGGCTTGGCTGGGAGCTGTTTTTT.

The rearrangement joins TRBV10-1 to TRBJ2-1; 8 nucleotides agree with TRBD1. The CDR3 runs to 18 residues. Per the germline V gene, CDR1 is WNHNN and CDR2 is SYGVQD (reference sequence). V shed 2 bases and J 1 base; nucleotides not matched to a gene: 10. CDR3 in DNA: TGCGCCAGCAGTGAGCCGAGAAGGACAGGGATGTCCTACAATGAGCAGTTCTTC. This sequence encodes CASSEPRRTGMSYNEQFF.